The 8 T cell receptor beta chains below were found in one sample sequenced in a study of tumor-infiltrating lymphocytes in primary liver carcinoma. TCR beta cDNA came from about 0.55 ug total RNA, primed with a constant-region primer. ARM-PCR, slightly modified, supplied the TCR beta libraries through three nested multiplex PCR rounds. Primers for the first two PCR rounds were TRBV1-TRBV30 forward primers and a C-beta reverse primer (about 11 cycles per round). TCRdb redid the calling of the multiplex PCR reads with MiXCR, one entry per CDR3 protein. The sample lists about 180,000 distinct CDR3 sequences; over 50% were seen once. Germline DNA was also extracted, and blood RNA derived from unsorted whole blood. The specimen sequenced was peripheral blood. The receptors come from a man between 40 and 49 years old with primary liver carcinoma and hepatitis B virus infection.

Of note for this clonotype: One end of the junction fails to match germline, which may point to a read error. The chain combines TRBV10-3 with TRBJ2-1, with 8 bases fitting TRBD2. Germline loops: CDR1 ENHRY, CDR2 SYGVKD. The CDR3 extends over 13 amino acids. The CDR3 DNA reads TGTGCCATCACTAGCGGGCCGTACAATGAACAGTTGTTC. Protein sequence: CAITSGPYNEQLF.

Notes on this clonotype: One end of the junction varies from germline; a read error may be responsible. The CDR3 sequence: CASGLENYDYTF. In DNA, the CDR3 is TGCGCCAGCGGCCTCGAGAACTATGACTACACCTTC. The rearrangement uses TRBV4-1 and TRBJ1-2; no clear D gene. CDR3 length: 12 amino acids. Germline CDR1 MGHRA, CDR2 YSYEKL.

This clonotype showed up just a few times. This chain connects TRBV10-2 to TRBJ2-1; 8 bases match TRBD2. This CDR3 is 17 amino acids long. Germline-derived CDR1 and CDR2 are WSHSY and SAAADI. V dropped 6 bases and J dropped 9; count of bases not matched to a gene: 19. The CDR3 region is CASRGGWAGGGLGEQFF. DNA of the CDR3: TGCGCCAGCAGGGGCGGATGGGCGGGAGGCGGTTTGGGTGAGCAGTTCTTC.

Regarding this clonotype: Since no conserved phenylalanine or tryptophan closes the CDR3, a read error is the likely cause. The chain recombines TRBV11-2 with TRBJ2-2; D gene unclear. Germline CDR1 is SGHAT and CDR2 is FQNNGV. The CDR3 spans 17 residues. Trimming removed 2 bases from V and 9 bases from J, with 22 bases in between. The CDR3 DNA sequence: TGTGCCAGCAGCTTATATCGCACAGCTAGAAGGCACCGGGAGCTGTTTTAT. Translation gives CASSLYRTARRHRELFY.

In its sample, this clonotype was seen a few times. The chain has TRBV12-3 or TRBV12-4 and TRBJ2-6; D not certain. V was shortened by 3 bases and J by 1 base, with 7 bases between the two germline ends. The CDR3 loop spans 15 amino acids. The DNA of the CDR3 is TGTGCCAGCAGTTTTTCCTTTTCTGGGGCCAACGTCCTGACTTTC. Translating it yields CASSFSFSGANVLTF.

Remarks on this clonotype: One end of the junction varies from germline; a read error may be responsible. This sequence joins TRBV14 and TRBJ2-3; D possibly corresponds to TRBD2 (5 bases). The CDR3 has 15 amino acids. Per the germline V gene, CDR1 is SGHDN and CDR2 is FVKESK. CDR3 DNA sequence: TGTGCCAGCAGCTCTAGTTCCCCTAGCACAGATACGCTGTATTTT. It codes for CASSSSSPSTDTLYF.

V and J are TRBV6-6 and TRBJ1-2, with a possible D match to TRBD1 (5 bases). The germline V gene encodes CDR1 MNHNY and CDR2 SVGAGI (reference sequence). The CDR3 sequence is 13 residues long. Trimming removed 11 bases at V and 8 bases at J, with 21 bases between. The CDR3 sequence: CAGLSGAAEGYTF. In DNA form, the CDR3 reads TGTGCCGGCCTTTCCGGGGCCGCGGAAGGCTACACCTTC.

The chain recombines TRBV20-1 with TRBJ2-1, with 9 bases lining up with TRBD1. Germline CDR1 and CDR2: DFQATT and SNEGSKA (reference sequence). J lost 3 bases, V lost 5 bases, and 2 bases had no gene match. The length of the CDR3 is 13 residues. CDR3 region: CSARTGDYNEQFF. The CDR3 DNA reads TGCAGTGCTCGGACAGGGGACTACAATGAGCAGTTCTTC.